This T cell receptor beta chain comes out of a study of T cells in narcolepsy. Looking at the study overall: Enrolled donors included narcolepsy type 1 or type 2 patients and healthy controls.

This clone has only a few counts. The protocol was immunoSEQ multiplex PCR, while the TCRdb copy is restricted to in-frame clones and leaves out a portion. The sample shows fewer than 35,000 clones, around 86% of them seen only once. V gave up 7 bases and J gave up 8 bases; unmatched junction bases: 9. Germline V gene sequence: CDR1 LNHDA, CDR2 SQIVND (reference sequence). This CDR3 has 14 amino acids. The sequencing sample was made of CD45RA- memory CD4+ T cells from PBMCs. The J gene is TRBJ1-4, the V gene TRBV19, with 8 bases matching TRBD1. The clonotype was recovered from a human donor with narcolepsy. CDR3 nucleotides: TGTGCCAGTACCCGGACAGGGCAGAGGGAAAAACTGTTTTTT. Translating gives CASTRTGQREKLFF.